This TCR beta chain was recovered during a study of blood T cell repertoires in COVID-19. Study information: There were acute and convalescent COVID-19 samples, and they came from the United States, Italy and Spain.

This CDR3 is built from 17 residues. The V end lost 1 base, the J end lost 5 bases, and 21 bases lay between the germline ends. Looked up from germline, CDR1 is SGHTA and CDR2 is FQGNSA. Profiled with immunoSEQ multiplex PCR; TCRdb holds only in-frame clones, not every one. Among about 160,000 clones, 93% were seen once, and the ten largest hold just under 2%. This receptor was identified in a woman in her sixties or seventies with COVID-19, enrolled during active disease. The sequenced sample was peripheral blood. The chain couples TRBV7-2 to TRBJ2-7, with TRBD2 as a possible D gene (5 bases). CDR3 in DNA: TGTGCCAGCAGCTTAGGTGACGGACTGACCTCTCGCCACGAGCAGTACTTC. Translating it yields CASSLGDGLTSRHEQYF.